The 6 T cell receptor beta chains listed next were all sequenced from one sample in a study of CD8+ T cells in alopecia areata. RNA was extracted and reverse transcribed into cDNA as the sequencing template. TCRdb keeps only in-frame clones here, not all; method: immunoSEQ multiplex PCR. Altogether 120,000 to 150,000 clones are present, approximately 45% being singletons, with the ten largest covering about 6.4%. Sequencing was done on a sample of CD4+ T cells sorted from blood. The receptors stem from a human donor with alopecia areata.

V gene TRBV7-9 combines with J gene TRBJ2-5; 8 nucleotides match TRBD1. V shed 3 bases, J shed 2 bases, and the junction held 11 bases outside the gene matches. CDR1 is SEHNR, CDR2 FQNEAQ, per germline (reference sequence). CDR3 length: 17 residues. The CDR3 sequence: CASSFSSARQGQETQYF. The CDR3 bases are TGTGCCAGCAGCTTTTCATCGGCTCGACAGGGGCAAGAGACCCAGTACTTC. The full variable domain, rest sourced from reference TRBV7-9 and TRBJ2-5, is DTGVSQNPRHKITKRGQNVTFRCDPISEHNRLYWYRQTLGQGPEFLTYFQNEAQLEKSRLLSDRFSAERPKGSFSTLEIQRTEQGDSAMYLCASSFSSARQGQETQYFGPGTRLLVL.

J is TRBJ2-1 and V is TRBV29-1; 8 nucleotides match TRBD1. CDR1 and CDR2 (germline): SQVTM, ANQGSEA. The CDR3 spans 14 residues. V lost 6 bases, J lost 1 base, and 5 bases stayed unmatched. The CDR3 sequence is CSVDRVGSYNEQFF. The CDR3 coding sequence is TGCAGCGTGGACAGGGTGGGGTCCTACAATGAGCAGTTCTTC.

The chain employs TRBV7-9 and TRBJ1-1, with TRBD1 matching over 7 bases. This CDR3 contains 16 residues. The junction had 14 bases not matched to a gene; V was cut back by 6 bases and J by 4 bases. The germline CDR1 and CDR2 sequences are SEHNR and FQNEAQ (reference sequence). The CDR3 coding sequence is TGTGCCAGCAGAAATCGATGGACAGGCGAGGGCACTGAAGCTTTCTTT. It is translated as CASRNRWTGEGTEAFF.

This clone was seen a handful of times. This chain uses TRBV20-1 with TRBJ2-1, with D perhaps assigned TRBD1 or TRBD2 (5 bases each). V was cut by 6 bases and J by 12 bases, with 12 bases left in between. Germline V gene lookup returns CDR1 DFQATT and CDR2 SNEGSKA (reference sequence). The CDR3 runs to 10 residues. CDR3 region: CSAQRDPQFF. The CDR3 nucleotides read TGCAGTGCACAACGGGACCCGCAGTTCTTC.

In this sample, this clone turned up a few times. The chain joins TRBV29-1 to TRBJ2-5, with unresolved D. This CDR3 region has 12 residues. Trimming shortened V by 5 bases and J by 2 bases, and 9 bases separated the two germline ends. In germline, CDR1 is SQVTM, CDR2 ANQGSEA. The DNA for the CDR3 is TGCAGCGTTTGTCCAGGACAAGAGACCCAGTACTTC. This gives the protein CSVCPGQETQYF.

The chain carries TRBV30 and TRBJ1-1; 8 bases are shared with TRBD1. The CDR3 runs 15 residues. Trimming removed 4 bases from V and 11 bases from J; junction bases left unmatched: 18. Looked up from germline, CDR1 is GTSNPN and CDR2 is SVGIG (reference sequence). CDR3 region: CAWNQADRALDIAFF. The CDR3 nucleotides read TGTGCCTGGAACCAAGCGGACAGGGCCCTTGATATTGCTTTCTTT.